The 10 T cell receptor beta chains in this list originate from one sample, sequenced in a study of follicular helper T cells after annual influenza vaccination. The time point denotes: 2015-2016 season, 7 days after influenza vaccination. Clones were read by immunoSEQ multiplex PCR, and TCRdb kept only the in-frame ones, dropping some. The profile shows roughly 480 clones, roughly 80% of them singletons. The sequenced sample was CXCR5+ CD38+ circulating T follicular helper cells from blood, obtained 7 days after influenza vaccination. As to subset: circulating Tfh, non-naive CD4+CXCR5+PD-1+ (ICOS+CD38+ or ICOS-CD38-). Receptors originate from an adult who received the influenza vaccine.

This chain connects TRBV5-8 to TRBJ1-5, with D uncertain. Germline loops: CDR1 SGHTS, CDR2 YDEGEE. The CDR3 runs 15 residues. V lost 0 bases, J lost 5 bases, and 12 bases lay in between. CDR3 nucleotides: TGTGCCAGCAGCTTGGGGTCTAGCGGGTATCAGCCCCAGCATTTT. Residues: CASSLGSSGYQPQHF.

V and J are TRBV5-1 and TRBJ2-3; maybe TRBD1 (6 bases). V shed 7 bases and J shed 3 bases, with 15 bases lying between them. This CDR3 comprises 14 residues. The germline CDR1 and CDR2 sequences are SGHRS and YFSETQ. The CDR3 DNA reads as TGCGCCAGCGCCACCGGGACAACAACAGATACGCAGTATTTT. It translates to CASATGTTTDTQYF.

The genes are TRBV7-9 and TRBJ1-2, with unresolved D. Germline CDR1 and CDR2: SEHNR and FQNEAQ (reference sequence). Trimming stripped 1 base from V and 6 bases from J, with 9 bases between. This CDR3 comprises 13 residues. CDR3 in DNA: TGTGCCAGCAGCTTAGATTTGGGTGATGGCTACACCTTC. This translates into CASSLDLGDGYTF.

The chain links TRBV9 to TRBJ2-1; no definite D call. The CDR3 length is 14 residues. The germline V and J ends were trimmed by 3 bases and 0 bases, with 7 bases remaining between them. Germline assignment: CDR1 SGDLS and CDR2 YYNGEE. The DNA of the CDR3 is TGTGCCAGCAGCGCAGGCACCTCCTACAATGAGCAGTTCTTC. Its protein is CASSAGTSYNEQFF.

The chain couples TRBV27 to TRBJ1-4; D is possibly TRBD1 (6 bases). The V end lost 2 bases, the J end lost 0 bases, and 16 bases lay between the germline ends. The germline V gene encodes CDR1 MNHEY and CDR2 SMNVEV (reference sequence). This CDR3 has 18 residues. The CDR3 bases are TGTGCCAGCAGTTTAGAGGGCCAGGGGATTGCAACTAATGAAAAACTGTTTTTT. The encoded protein is CASSLEGQGIATNEKLFF.

The rearrangement uses TRBV5-1 and TRBJ2-2; 13 bases match TRBD2. CDR1 is SGHRS, CDR2 YFSETQ, per germline. This CDR3 has 16 amino acids. V gave up 4 bases and J gave up 5 bases; unmatched junction bases: 5. The CDR3 nucleotides are TGCGCCAGCAGCAGGACTAGCGGGAGTCGTACCGGGGAGCTGTTTTTT. This translates into CASSRTSGSRTGELFF. The whole variable domain, filled in from reference TRBV5-1 and TRBJ2-2, reads KAGVTQTPRYLIKTRGQQVTLSCSPISGHRSVSWYQQTPGQGLQFLFEYFSETQRNKGNFPGRFSGRQFSNSRSEMNVSTLELGDSALYLCASSRTSGSRTGELFFGEGSRLTVL.

V gene TRBV6-5 combines with J gene TRBJ1-2; possible D gene TRBD1, 5 bases. Germline CDR1 and CDR2: MNHEY and SVGAGI. The CDR3 has 12 amino acids. V lost 6 bases and J 5 bases, leaving 10 bases between the germline ends. CDR3 region: CASSDRQYGYTF. CDR3 coding DNA: TGTGCCAGCAGCGATAGACAGTATGGCTACACCTTC.

The chain carries TRBV7-9 and TRBJ2-3, with 7 bases fitting TRBD2. V lost 5 bases and J lost 2; bases outside the gene matches: 4. CDR3 length: 14 amino acids. Per the germline V gene, CDR1 is SEHNR and CDR2 is FQNEAQ (reference sequence). This chain's CDR3 is CASSLGGYTDTQYF. CDR3 nucleotide sequence: TGTGCCAGCAGCCTGGGAGGGTACACAGATACGCAGTATTTT.

The CDR3 loop is CASSPHNQETQYF. The CDR3 DNA reads TGTGCCAGCAGTCCTCACAATCAAGAGACCCAGTACTTC. The chain joins TRBV27 to TRBJ2-5, with D unresolved. Germline-derived CDR1 and CDR2 are MNHEY and SMNVEV (reference sequence). V was cut by 5 bases and J by 2 bases, with 9 bases left in between. The CDR3 length is 13 residues.

The chain links TRBV10-3 to TRBJ2-1, with D possibly matching TRBD1 (7 bases). The CDR3 consists of 15 residues. Trimming took 4 bases from V and 9 from J, leaving 19 bases between them. Germline loops: CDR1 ENHRY, CDR2 SYGVKD. CDR3 sequence: CAISVEGARDGEQFF. The CDR3 nucleotides are TGTGCCATCAGTGTAGAGGGGGCGCGGGACGGTGAGCAGTTCTTC.